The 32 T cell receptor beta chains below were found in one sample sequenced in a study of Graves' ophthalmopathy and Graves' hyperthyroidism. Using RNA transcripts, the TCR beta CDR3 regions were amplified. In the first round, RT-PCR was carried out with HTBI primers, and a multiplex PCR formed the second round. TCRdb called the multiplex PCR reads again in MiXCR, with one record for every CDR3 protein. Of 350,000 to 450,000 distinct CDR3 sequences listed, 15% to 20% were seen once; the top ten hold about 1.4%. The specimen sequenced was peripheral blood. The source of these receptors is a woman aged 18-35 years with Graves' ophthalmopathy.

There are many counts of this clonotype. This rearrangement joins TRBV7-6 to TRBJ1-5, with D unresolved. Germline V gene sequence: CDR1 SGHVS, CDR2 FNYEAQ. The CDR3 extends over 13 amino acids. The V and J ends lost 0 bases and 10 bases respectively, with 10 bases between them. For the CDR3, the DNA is TGTGCCAGCAGCTTAGCGTGGCAGACACCCCAGCATTTT. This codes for CASSLAWQTPQHF.

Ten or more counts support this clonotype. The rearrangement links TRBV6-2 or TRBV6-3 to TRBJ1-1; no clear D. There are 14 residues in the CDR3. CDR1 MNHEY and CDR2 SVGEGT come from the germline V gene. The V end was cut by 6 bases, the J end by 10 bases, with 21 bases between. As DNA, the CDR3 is TGTGCCAGCAGCCCTGACCCTGTACCCCACGGAGCTTTCTTT. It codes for CASSPDPVPHGAFF.

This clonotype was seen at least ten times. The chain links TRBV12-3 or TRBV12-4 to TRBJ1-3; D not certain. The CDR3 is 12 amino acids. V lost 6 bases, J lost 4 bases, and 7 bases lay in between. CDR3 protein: CASREGGNTIYF. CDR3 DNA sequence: TGTGCCAGCAGGGAAGGGGGAAACACCATATATTTT.

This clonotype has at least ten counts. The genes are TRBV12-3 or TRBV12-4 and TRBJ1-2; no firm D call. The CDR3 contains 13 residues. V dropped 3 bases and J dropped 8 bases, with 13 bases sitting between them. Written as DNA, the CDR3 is TGTGCCAGCAGTTTTCAAGGCGGAGGCGGCTACACCTTC. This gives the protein CASSFQGGGGYTF.

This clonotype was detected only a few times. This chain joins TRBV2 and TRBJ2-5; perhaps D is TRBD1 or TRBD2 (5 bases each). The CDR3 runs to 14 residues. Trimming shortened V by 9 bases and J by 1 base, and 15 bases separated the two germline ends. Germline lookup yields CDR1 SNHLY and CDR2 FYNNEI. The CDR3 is CASGWGIGQETQYF. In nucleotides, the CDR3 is TGTGCCAGTGGATGGGGGATCGGCCAAGAGACCCAGTACTTC.

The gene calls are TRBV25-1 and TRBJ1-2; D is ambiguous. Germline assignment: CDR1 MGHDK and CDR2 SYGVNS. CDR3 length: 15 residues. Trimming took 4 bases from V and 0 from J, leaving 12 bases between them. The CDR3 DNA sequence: TGTGCCAGCAGTGCGGCAGTGCTATCTAACTATGGCTACACCTTC. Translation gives CASSAAVLSNYGYTF.

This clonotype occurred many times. CDR3 in DNA: TGTGCCAGCAGGCCACTAGCAGGGATGGGGACTGAAGCTTTCTTT. This sequence encodes CASRPLAGMGTEAFF. This chain uses TRBV11-2 with TRBJ1-1, with D tentatively TRBD1 (5 bases). Germline CDR1 reads SGHAT; CDR2 reads FQNNGV. V was cut by 6 bases and J by 5 bases, with 19 bases left in between. This CDR3 is 15 amino acids long.

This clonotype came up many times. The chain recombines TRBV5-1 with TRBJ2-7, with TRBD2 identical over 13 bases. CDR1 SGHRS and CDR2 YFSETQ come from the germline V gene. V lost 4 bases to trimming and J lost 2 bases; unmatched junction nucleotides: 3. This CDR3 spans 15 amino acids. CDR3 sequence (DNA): TGCGCCAGCAGCCAAGGGACTAGCGGGACCTACGAGCAGTACTTC. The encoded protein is CASSQGTSGTYEQYF.

The CDR3: CASISRQETQYF. DNA of the CDR3: TGTGCCAGCATAAGCAGACAAGAGACCCAGTACTTC. J is TRBJ2-5 and V is TRBV28; D remains ambiguous. CDR1 is MDHEN, CDR2 SYDVKM, per germline. The length of the CDR3 is 12 residues. The V end lost 7 bases, the J end lost 2 bases, and 8 bases lay between the germline ends.

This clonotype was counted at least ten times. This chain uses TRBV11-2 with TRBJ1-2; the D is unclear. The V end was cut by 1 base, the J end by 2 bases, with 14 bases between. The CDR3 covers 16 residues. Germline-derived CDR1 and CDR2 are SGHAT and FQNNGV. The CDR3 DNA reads TGTGCCAGCAGCTTAGGCAGCCCAGCATCAAACTATGGCTACACCTTC. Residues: CASSLGSPASNYGYTF.

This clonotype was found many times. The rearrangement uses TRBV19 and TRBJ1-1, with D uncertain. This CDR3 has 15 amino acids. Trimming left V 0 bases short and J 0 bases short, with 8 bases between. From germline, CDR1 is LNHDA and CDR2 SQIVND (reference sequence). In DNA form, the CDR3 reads TGTGCCAGTAGTATAGATACAGCAATGAACACTGAAGCTTTCTTT. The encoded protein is CASSIDTAMNTEAFF.

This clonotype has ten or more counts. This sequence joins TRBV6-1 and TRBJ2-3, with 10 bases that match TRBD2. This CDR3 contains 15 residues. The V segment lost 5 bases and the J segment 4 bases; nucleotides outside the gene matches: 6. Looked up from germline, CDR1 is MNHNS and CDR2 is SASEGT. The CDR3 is CASSTSGGGADTQYF. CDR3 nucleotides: TGTGCCAGCAGTACAAGCGGGGGGGGAGCAGATACGCAGTATTTT.

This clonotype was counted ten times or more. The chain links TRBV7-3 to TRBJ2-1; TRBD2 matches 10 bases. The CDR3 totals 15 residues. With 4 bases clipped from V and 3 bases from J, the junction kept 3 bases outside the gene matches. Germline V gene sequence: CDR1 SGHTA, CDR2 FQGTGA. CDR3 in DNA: TGTGCCAGCAGCTCCTCTAGCGGGGGCTACAATGAGCAGTTCTTC. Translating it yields CASSSSSGGYNEQFF.

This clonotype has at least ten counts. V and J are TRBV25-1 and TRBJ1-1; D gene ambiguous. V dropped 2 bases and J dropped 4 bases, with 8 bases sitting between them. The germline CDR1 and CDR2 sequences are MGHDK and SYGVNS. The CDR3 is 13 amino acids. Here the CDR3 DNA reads TGTGCCAGCAGTGAAGGGCCGCCCACTGAAGCTTTCTTT. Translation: CASSEGPPTEAFF.

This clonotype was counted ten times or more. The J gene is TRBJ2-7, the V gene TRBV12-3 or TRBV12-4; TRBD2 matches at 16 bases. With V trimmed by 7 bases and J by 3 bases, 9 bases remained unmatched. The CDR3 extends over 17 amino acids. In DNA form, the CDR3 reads TGTGCCAGCACCATGGGGACTAGCGGGAGGGCCAGCTACGAGCAGTACTTC. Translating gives CASTMGTSGRASYEQYF.

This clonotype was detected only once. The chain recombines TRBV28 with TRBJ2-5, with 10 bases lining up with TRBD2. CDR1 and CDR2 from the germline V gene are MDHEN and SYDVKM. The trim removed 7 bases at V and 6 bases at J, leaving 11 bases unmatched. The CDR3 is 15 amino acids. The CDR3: CASIPSGSAGKTQYF. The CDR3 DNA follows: TGTGCCAGCATCCCTAGCGGGAGCGCCGGGAAGACCCAGTACTTC. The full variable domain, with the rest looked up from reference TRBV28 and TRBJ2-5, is DVKVTQSSRYLVKRTGEKVFLECVQDMDHENMFWYRQDPGLGLRLIYFSYDVKMKEKGDIPEGYSVSREKKERFSLILESASTNQTSMYLCASIPSGSAGKTQYFGPGTRLLVL.

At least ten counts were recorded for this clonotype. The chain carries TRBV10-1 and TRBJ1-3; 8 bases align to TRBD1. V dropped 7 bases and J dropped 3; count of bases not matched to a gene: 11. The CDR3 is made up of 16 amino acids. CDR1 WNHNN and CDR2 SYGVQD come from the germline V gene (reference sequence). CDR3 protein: CASNPGQGMDGNTIYF. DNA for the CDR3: TGCGCCAGCAACCCTGGACAGGGAATGGATGGAAACACCATATATTTT.

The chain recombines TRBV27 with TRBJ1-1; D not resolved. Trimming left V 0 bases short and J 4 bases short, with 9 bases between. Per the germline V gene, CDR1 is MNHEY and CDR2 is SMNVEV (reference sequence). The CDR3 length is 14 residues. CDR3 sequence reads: CASSLSLSLTEAFF. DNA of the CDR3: TGTGCCAGCAGTTTATCGCTCAGCCTCACTGAAGCTTTCTTT.

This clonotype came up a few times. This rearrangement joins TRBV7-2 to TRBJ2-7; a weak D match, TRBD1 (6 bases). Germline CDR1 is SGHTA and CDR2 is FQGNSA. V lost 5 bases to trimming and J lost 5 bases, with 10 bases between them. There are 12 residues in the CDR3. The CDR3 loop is CASSKGQNEQYF. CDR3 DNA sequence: TGTGCCAGCAGCAAGGGACAAAACGAGCAGTACTTC.

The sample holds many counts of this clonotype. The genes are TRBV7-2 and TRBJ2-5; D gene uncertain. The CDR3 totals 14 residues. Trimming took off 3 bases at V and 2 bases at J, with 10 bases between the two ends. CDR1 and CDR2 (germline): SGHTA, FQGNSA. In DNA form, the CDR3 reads TGTGCCAGCAGCTTGTACAGACATCAAGAGACCCAGTACTTC. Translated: CASSLYRHQETQYF.

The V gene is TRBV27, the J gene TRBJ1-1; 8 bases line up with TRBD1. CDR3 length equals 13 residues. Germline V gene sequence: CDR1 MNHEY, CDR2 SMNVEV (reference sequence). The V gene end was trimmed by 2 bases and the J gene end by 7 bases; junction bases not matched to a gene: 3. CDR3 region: CASSLRGTGEAFF. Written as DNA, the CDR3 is TGTGCCAGCAGTTTACGTGGGACAGGTGAAGCTTTCTTT.

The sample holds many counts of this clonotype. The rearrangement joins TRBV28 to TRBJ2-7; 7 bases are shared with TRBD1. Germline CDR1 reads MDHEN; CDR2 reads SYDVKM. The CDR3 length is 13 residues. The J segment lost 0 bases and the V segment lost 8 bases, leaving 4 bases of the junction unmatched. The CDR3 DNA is TGTGCCAGCTTTGGGGACAGCTCCTACGAGCAGTACTTC. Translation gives CASFGDSSYEQYF.

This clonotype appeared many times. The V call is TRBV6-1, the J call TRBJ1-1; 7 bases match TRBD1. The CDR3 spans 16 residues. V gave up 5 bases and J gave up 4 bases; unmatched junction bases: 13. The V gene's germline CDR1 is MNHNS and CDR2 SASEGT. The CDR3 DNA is TGTGCCAGCAGTACCACACAACAGGGGCGAGGCACTGAAGCTTTCTTT. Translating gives CASSTTQQGRGTEAFF.

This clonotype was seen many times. In nucleotides, the CDR3 is TGTGCCACCAGCAGATCCCTGGACAGGTATCAGCCCCAGCATTTT. Protein: CATSRSLDRYQPQHF. The chain uses TRBV15 and TRBJ1-5; TRBD1 agrees at 7 bases. Per germline, CDR1 LNHNV and CDR2 YYDKDF (reference sequence). This CDR3 has 15 residues. V trimming: 2 bases; J trimming: 5 bases; junction bases outside the gene matches: 6.

CDR3 sequence: CATDREGSNQPQHF. In DNA, the CDR3 is TGTGCCACCGACCGGGAAGGCAGCAATCAGCCCCAGCATTTT. The chain joins TRBV6-5 to TRBJ1-5; D is unclear. Germline lookup yields CDR1 MNHEY and CDR2 SVGAGI. The ends were cut back, 10 bases at V and 1 base at J, with 14 bases in the middle. The CDR3 spans 14 residues.

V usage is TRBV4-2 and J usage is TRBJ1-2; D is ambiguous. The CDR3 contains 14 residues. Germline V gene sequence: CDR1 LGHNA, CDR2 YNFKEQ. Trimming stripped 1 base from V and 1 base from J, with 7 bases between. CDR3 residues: CASSQGPLNYGYTF. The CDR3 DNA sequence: TGTGCCAGCAGCCAAGGGCCGCTTAACTATGGCTACACCTTC.

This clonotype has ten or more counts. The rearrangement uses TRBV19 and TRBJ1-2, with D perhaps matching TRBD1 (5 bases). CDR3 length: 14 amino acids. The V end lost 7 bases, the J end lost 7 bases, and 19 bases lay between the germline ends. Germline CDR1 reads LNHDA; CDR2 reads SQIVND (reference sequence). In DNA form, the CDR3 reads TGTGCCAGTACCTCTAGGGAAGGGGTCAGTGGCTACACCTTC. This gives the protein CASTSREGVSGYTF.

CDR3 sequence reads: CSAATSGRATETQYF. The CDR3 DNA sequence: TGCAGTGCTGCGACTAGCGGGAGGGCCACGGAGACCCAGTACTTC. The V and J genes are TRBV20-1 and TRBJ2-5, with 14 nucleotides matching TRBD2. V gave up 5 bases and J gave up 5 bases; unmatched junction bases: 7. CDR1 and CDR2 (germline): DFQATT, SNEGSKA (reference sequence). The CDR3 runs 15 residues.

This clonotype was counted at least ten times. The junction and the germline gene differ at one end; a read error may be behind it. The CDR3 here is CATSRGADSYERYF. The CDR3 DNA sequence: TGTGCCACCAGCAGAGGTGCCGACTCCTACGAGCGGTACTTC. This rearrangement joins TRBV15 to TRBJ2-7; D call uncertain. The CDR3 loop spans 14 amino acids. Germline CDR1 reads LNHNV; CDR2 reads YYDKDF (reference sequence).

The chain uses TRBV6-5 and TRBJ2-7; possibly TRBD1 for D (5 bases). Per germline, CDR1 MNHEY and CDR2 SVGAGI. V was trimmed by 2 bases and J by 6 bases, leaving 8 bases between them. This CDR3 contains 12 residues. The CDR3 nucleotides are TGTGCCAGCAGTTACCCTGGGGCCGAGCAGTACTTC. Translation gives CASSYPGAEQYF.

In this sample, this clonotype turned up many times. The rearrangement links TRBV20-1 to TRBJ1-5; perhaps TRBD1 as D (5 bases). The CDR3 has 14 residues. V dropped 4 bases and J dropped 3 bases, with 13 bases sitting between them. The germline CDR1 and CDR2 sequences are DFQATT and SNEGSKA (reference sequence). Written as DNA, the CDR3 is TGCAGTGCTATCGGGGCTGGAGCCAATCAGCCCCAGCATTTT. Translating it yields CSAIGAGANQPQHF.

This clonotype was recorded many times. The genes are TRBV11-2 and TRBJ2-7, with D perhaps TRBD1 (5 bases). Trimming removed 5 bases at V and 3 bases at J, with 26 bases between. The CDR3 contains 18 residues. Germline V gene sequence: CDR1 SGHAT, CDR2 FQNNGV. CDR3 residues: CASSPIRASRGAFYEQYF. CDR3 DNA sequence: TGTGCCAGCAGCCCGATACGTGCATCGCGTGGGGCTTTCTACGAGCAGTACTTC.